What follows are 32 T cell receptor beta chains derived from one specimen sequenced in a study of spatial heterogeneity in lung cancer (dated 2019 in TCRdb). Library preparation employed 5' RACE. The instrument was a NextSeq 500. TCRdb reprocessed the public reads (quality trimming at Q25 with fastp, clone calling with MiXCR) and kept in-frame beta chains. Rows are unified per CDR3 protein, each entry keeping the most common DNA and genes. In all, the sample holds over 85,000 distinct CDR3 sequences, and 15% to 20% of those were seen once. The ten biggest clones cover 21% of the sample. This specimen's time point label, interpreted: blood at routine non-recurrence follow-up after resection. Sequencing was performed on PBMCs, taken at follow-up. The receptors derive from a male donor with early-stage non-small cell lung cancer.

This clonotype has just a few counts. V gene TRBV11-3 combines with J gene TRBJ2-3, with D perhaps matching TRBD1 (5 bases). Germline values: CDR1 SGHNT, CDR2 YENEEA. V lost 4 bases and J 3 bases, leaving 17 bases between the germline ends. The CDR3 runs 16 residues. CDR3 nucleotides: TGTGCCAGCAGCTCTGGGGCAGAAGGTGAAACAGATACGCAGTATTTT. Its translation is CASSSGAEGETDTQYF.

The genes are TRBV9 and TRBJ2-1; D is undetermined. Germline V CDR1 and CDR2: SGDLS, YYNGEE. Between the trimmed V and J ends, which lost 0 bases and 6 bases, there was a span of 16 bases. The CDR3 covers 16 residues. For the CDR3, the DNA is TGTGCCAGCAGCGTAGGCCCATTTAAGGGTTCCAATGAGCAGTTCTTC. Amino acid sequence: CASSVGPFKGSNEQFF.

This clonotype was counted many times. The chain links TRBV19 to TRBJ1-5; 7 positions match TRBD1. The CDR3 loop spans 16 amino acids. Trimming cost V 7 bases and J 0 bases; bases outside gene matches: 9. Germline values: CDR1 LNHDA, CDR2 SQIVND (reference sequence). CDR3 loop: CASKGRTGRSNQPQHF. DNA for the CDR3: TGTGCCAGTAAGGGCCGGACAGGCCGTAGCAATCAGCCCCAGCATTTT.

This clonotype was seen at least ten times. The V and J genes are TRBV6-2 or TRBV6-3 and TRBJ2-7; D is possibly TRBD1 (6 bases). The V end lost 6 bases, the J end lost 0 bases, and 24 bases lay between the germline ends. Per the germline V gene, CDR1 is MNHEY and CDR2 is SVGEGT. The CDR3 has 18 residues. In nucleotides, the CDR3 is TGTGCCAGCAGCCGATCCGACAGACGAGGGGGAGCCTCCTACGAGCAGTACGTC. Its translation: CASSRSDRRGGASYEQYV.

V is TRBV6-5 and J is TRBJ2-5; D is perhaps TRBD1 (5 bases). The germline gives CDR1 MNHEY, CDR2 SVGAGI. Deletions cut 0 bases from V and 2 bases from J, with 10 bases between. The CDR3 is made up of 15 amino acids. The CDR3 reads CASSYSTRQQETQYF. The CDR3 DNA reads TGTGCCAGCAGTTACTCGACGAGACAGCAAGAGACCCAGTACTTC.

The chain combines TRBV30 with TRBJ2-3; D may be TRBD1 (5 bases). The CDR3 spans 14 residues. The germline V gene encodes CDR1 GTSNPN and CDR2 SVGIG (reference sequence). Trimming cost V 0 bases and J 1 base, with 8 bases left between them. The CDR3 spells CAWSVLGGTDTQYF. The DNA for the CDR3 is TGTGCCTGGAGTGTCCTAGGGGGCACAGATACGCAGTATTTT.

This clonotype was seen a few times. This chain links TRBV19 with TRBJ2-7; tentatively, D is TRBD1 (6 bases). The CDR3 consists of 14 residues. V lost 4 bases and J lost 6, with 16 bases in between. Germline lookup yields CDR1 LNHDA and CDR2 SQIVND (reference sequence). The CDR3 DNA reads as TGTGCCAGTAGTACAACGACAGGTTCAGCCGAGCAGTACGTC. It is translated as CASSTTTGSAEQYV.

This clonotype was found a few times. The J gene is TRBJ2-5, the V gene TRBV24-1, with D perhaps given as TRBD1 or TRBD2 (5 bases each). This CDR3 contains 12 residues. V gave up 5 bases and J gave up 9 bases, with 12 bases separating them. Germline CDR1 and CDR2: KGHDR and SFDVKD. The CDR3 region has the DNA TGTGCCACCAGTGGAGGGGAAGGGGCCCAGTACTTC. Protein sequence: CATSGGEGAQYF.

The chain has TRBV18 and TRBJ1-5; 7 nucleotides line up with TRBD1. Germline V gene data show CDR1 as KGHSH and CDR2 as LQKENI. CDR3 length: 14 amino acids. The J segment lost 6 bases and the V segment lost 4 bases, leaving 6 bases of the junction unmatched. CDR3 residues: CASSLTGDAQPQHF. In DNA, the CDR3 is TGTGCCAGCTCACTCACAGGGGATGCTCAGCCCCAGCATTTT.

The V call is TRBV11-3, the J call TRBJ2-1; 12 bases line up with TRBD2. The CDR3 consists of 16 residues. Per the germline V gene, CDR1 is SGHNT and CDR2 is YENEEA. Unmatched junction bases numbered 6, after V lost 1 base and J lost 8 bases. CDR3 nucleotide sequence: TGTGCCAGCAGCTTAGGACTAGCGGGGGCGGCGGATGAGCAGTTCTTC. As protein: CASSLGLAGAADEQFF.

This clonotype occurred a few times. This chain joins TRBV11-2 and TRBJ1-3; no clear D gene. V was clipped by 0 bases and J by 0 bases, with 9 bases between them. Germline V lookup: CDR1 SGHAT, CDR2 FQNNGV. The CDR3 has 16 amino acids. The chain's CDR3 is CASSLDQEPSGNTIYF. The CDR3 region has the DNA TGTGCCAGCAGCTTAGATCAAGAGCCCTCTGGAAACACCATATATTTT.

V gene TRBV7-9 combines with J gene TRBJ2-7, with D hard to call. The germline V gene encodes CDR1 SEHNR and CDR2 FQNEAQ (reference sequence). This CDR3 comprises 12 residues. The V end was cut by 5 bases, the J end by 4 bases, with 9 bases between. The CDR3 spells CASSRGPYEQYF. CDR3 coding DNA: TGTGCCAGCAGCCGCGGACCTTACGAGCAGTACTTC.

Only a few counts were recorded for this clonotype. V is TRBV6-5 and J is TRBJ2-3; 11 bases are a match to TRBD2. The V gene end was trimmed by 0 bases and the J gene end by 0 bases; junction bases not matched to a gene: 11. Germline V gene data show CDR1 as MNHEY and CDR2 as SVGAGI. There are 20 residues in the CDR3. CDR3 in amino acids: CASSYSTVTSGGPSTDTQYF. Here the CDR3 DNA reads TGTGCCAGCAGTTACTCGACGGTAACTAGCGGGGGCCCTAGCACAGATACGCAGTATTTT.

This clonotype was seen only a few times. CDR3 nucleotides: TGCGCCAGCAGCCAAGAAAGGGGTAGTCAGCCCCAGCATTTT. Encoded protein: CASSQERGSQPQHF. The chain employs TRBV4-3 and TRBJ1-5; D might be TRBD1 (5 bases). The CDR3 length is 14 residues. The V gene's germline CDR1 is LGHNA and CDR2 YSLEER. Trimming shortened V by 0 bases and J by 6 bases, and 9 bases separated the two germline ends.

This clonotype was detected a few times. The gene calls are TRBV5-6 and TRBJ1-1, with D maybe TRBD1 (5 bases). The germline V gene encodes CDR1 SGHDT and CDR2 YYEEEE. The CDR3 covers 18 residues. V lost 4 bases to trimming and J lost 0 bases, with 22 bases between them. CDR3 in amino acids: CASSPLRDGGIMNTEAFF. CDR3 bases: TGTGCCAGCAGCCCCCTACGGGACGGTGGGATTATGAACACTGAAGCTTTCTTT.

This clonotype was seen only a few times. The V gene is TRBV29-1, the J gene TRBJ2-7, with TRBD1 as a possible D gene (5 bases). This CDR3 contains 12 residues. Germline CDR1 reads SQVTM; CDR2 reads ANQGSEA. Deletions cut 4 bases from V and 2 bases from J, with 9 bases between. The CDR3 DNA is TGCAGCGTTGGAAAGGGGCCCTACGAGCAGTACTTC. This sequence encodes CSVGKGPYEQYF.

The chain is built from TRBV6-5 and TRBJ2-3; D might be TRBD1 (6 bases). This CDR3 is built from 16 residues. V dropped 7 bases and J dropped 2 bases, with 19 bases sitting between them. CDR1 is MNHEY and CDR2 is SVGAGI in the germline V gene. CDR3 protein: CASKTTGLGHTDTQYF. CDR3 nucleotide sequence: TGTGCCAGCAAGACAACAGGGTTGGGGCACACAGATACGCAGTATTTT.

This sequence joins TRBV29-1 and TRBJ1-2; no definite D call. The germline V gene encodes CDR1 SQVTM and CDR2 ANQGSEA. V was pared by 4 bases and J by 0 bases, with 12 bases between. The CDR3 has 14 amino acids. The CDR3 is CSVARSVANYGYTF. The CDR3 bases are TGCAGCGTTGCCAGGAGTGTAGCTAACTATGGCTACACCTTC.

This chain uses TRBV6-1 with TRBJ2-3; tentatively, D is TRBD1 (6 bases). V was clipped by 7 bases and J by 4 bases, with 24 bases between them. CDR3 length: 17 amino acids. Germline V gene data show CDR1 as MNHNS and CDR2 as SASEGT. CDR3 residues: CASKDRTAIKRADTQYF. The CDR3 DNA is TGTGCCAGCAAAGATAGGACAGCTATCAAGAGGGCAGATACGCAGTATTTT.

This chain joins TRBV5-4 and TRBJ2-1, with 8 bases that match TRBD1. This CDR3 region has 15 residues. Germline V gives CDR1 SGHNT, CDR2 YYREEE (reference sequence). With 3 bases clipped from V and 8 bases from J, the junction kept 10 bases outside the gene matches. CDR3 protein: CASSSTGGLIDEQFF. Written as DNA, the CDR3 is TGTGCCAGCAGCTCAACAGGGGGTCTTATTGATGAGCAGTTCTTC.

This sequence joins TRBV7-2 and TRBJ1-2, with 9 nucleotides matching TRBD1. The V segment lost 4 bases and the J segment 6 bases; nucleotides outside the gene matches: 9. This CDR3 spans 15 amino acids. Germline CDR1 SGHTA, CDR2 FQGNSA. CDR3 bases: TGTGCCAGCAGCTCGACCGGGACAGGGAGTGATGGCTACACCTTC. This gives the protein CASSSTGTGSDGYTF. Full variable domain (remainder filled in from reference TRBV7-2 and TRBJ1-2): GAGVSQSPSNKVTEKGKDVELRCDPISGHTALYWYRQSLGQGLEFLIYFQGNSAPDKSGLPSDRFSAERTGGSVSTLTIQRTQQEDSAVYLCASSSTGTGSDGYTFGSGTRLTVV.

The rearrangement uses TRBV7-2 and TRBJ2-1, with D hard to call. V was pared by 0 bases and J by 16 bases, with 19 bases between. Germline V gives CDR1 SGHTA, CDR2 FQGNSA. The CDR3 has 14 residues. CDR3 protein: CASSLALNPGLFFF. DNA of the CDR3: TGTGCCAGCAGCTTAGCGCTAAATCCTGGGCTTTTTTTCTTC. The whole variable domain, remainder taken from reference TRBV7-2 and TRBJ2-1, is GAGVSQSPSNKVTEKGKDVELRCDPISGHTALYWYRQSLGQGLEFLIYFQGNSAPDKSGLPSDRFSAERTGGSVSTLTIQRTQQEDSAVYLCASSLALNPGLFFFGPGTRLTVL.

This clonotype was picked up a small number of times. The CDR3 bases are TGTGCCATCAGACCGACAGACGGGACTGAAGCTTTCTTT. Translated, it gives CAIRPTDGTEAFF. The rearrangement joins TRBV10-3 to TRBJ1-1, with D maybe TRBD1 (5 bases). This CDR3 spans 13 amino acids. Germline CDR1 and CDR2: ENHRY and SYGVKD. Deletions cut 6 bases from V and 5 bases from J, with 13 bases between.

This chain uses TRBV20-1 with TRBJ2-1; TRBD2 matches 9 bases. Germline V lookup: CDR1 DFQATT, CDR2 SNEGSKA (reference sequence). The CDR3 contains 15 residues. CDR3 residues: CSVGSSGGQYNEQFF. In DNA form, the CDR3 reads TGCAGCGTCGGGAGTAGCGGGGGCCAGTACAATGAGCAGTTCTTC.

The V and J genes are TRBV2 and TRBJ1-5; D gene uncertain. This CDR3 is 13 amino acids long. Germline assignment: CDR1 SNHLY and CDR2 FYNNEI. Trimming left V 3 bases short and J 3 bases short, with 6 bases between. CDR3 coding DNA: TGTGCCAGCAGTGAGAACAACAATCAGCCCCAGCATTTT. Translating gives CASSENNNQPQHF.

This chain uses TRBV24-1 with TRBJ2-3; 8 bases match TRBD1. The ends lost 3 bases at V and 0 bases at J; junction bases unmatched: 4. The germline V gene encodes CDR1 KGHDR and CDR2 SFDVKD. The CDR3 length is 16 residues. In DNA, the CDR3 is TGTGCCACCAGTGATCGGACAGGGTCCAGCACAGATACGCAGTATTTT. This codes for CATSDRTGSSTDTQYF.

This clonotype turned up a few times. The chain has TRBV24-1 and TRBJ2-1, with TRBD2 matching 9 bases. The CDR3 runs 16 residues. The germline V gene has CDR1 KGHDR and CDR2 SFDVKD. With V trimmed by 3 bases and J by 3 bases, 5 bases remained unmatched. The CDR3 DNA is TGTGCCACCAGTGATACCCTAGCGGGGAGCTACAATGAGCAGTTCTTC. Translated, it gives CATSDTLAGSYNEQFF.

The V gene is TRBV2, the J gene TRBJ2-6; D is ambiguous. The CDR3 extends over 13 amino acids. Trimming stripped 8 bases from V and 0 bases from J, with 5 bases between. Looked up from germline, CDR1 is SNHLY and CDR2 is FYNNEI. This CDR3 is CASGNSGANVLTF. DNA for the CDR3: TGTGCCAGCGGCAACTCTGGGGCCAACGTCCTGACTTTC.

This chain connects TRBV10-3 to TRBJ1-1; D remains unclear. The CDR3 covers 13 residues. The germline V gene has CDR1 ENHRY and CDR2 SYGVKD. Deletions cut 2 bases from V and 3 bases from J, with 7 bases between. This CDR3 is CAISEPPYTEAFF. In DNA, the CDR3 is TGTGCCATCAGTGAGCCCCCGTACACTGAAGCTTTCTTT.

The rearrangement links TRBV20-1 to TRBJ1-2, with TRBD1 matching over 10 bases. CDR1 DFQATT and CDR2 SNEGSKA come from the germline V gene (reference sequence). V lost 3 bases to trimming and J lost 6 bases; unmatched junction nucleotides: 7. CDR3 length: 14 residues. The CDR3 protein is CSASQRQGADGYTF. The CDR3 DNA reads as TGCAGTGCTAGCCAAAGACAGGGGGCGGATGGCTACACCTTC.

The rearrangement joins TRBV7-3 to TRBJ2-1; D might be TRBD1 (6 bases). With 1 base removed from V and 9 bases from J, the gap between germline ends came to 7 bases. Germline V gene lookup returns CDR1 SGHTA and CDR2 FQGTGA. The CDR3 runs 12 residues. The CDR3 loop reads CASSLKQGEQFF. The CDR3 DNA follows: TGTGCCAGCAGCTTAAAACAGGGTGAGCAGTTCTTC. The entire variable domain, with the rest obtained from reference TRBV7-3 and TRBJ2-1, is as follows: GAGVSQTPSNKVTEKGKYVELRCDPISGHTALYWYRQSLGQGPEFLIYFQGTGAADDSGLPNDRFFAVRPEGSVSTLKIQRTERGDSAVYLCASSLKQGEQFFGPGTRLTVL.

The chain couples TRBV30 to TRBJ1-1, with a possible D match to TRBD1 (6 bases). V lost 2 bases and J lost 9, with 10 bases in between. The CDR3 totals 11 residues. Germline CDR1 GTSNPN, CDR2 SVGIG (reference sequence). The CDR3 protein is CAWSSGTQAFF. The CDR3 DNA reads as TGTGCCTGGAGTTCCGGGACACAAGCTTTCTTT.